This T cell receptor beta chain emerged from a study of spatial heterogeneity in lung cancer (dated by TCRdb to between 2018 and 2021). Regarding the research as a whole: More beta-chain than alpha-chain transcripts were consistently detected, likely reflecting higher beta-chain transcript abundance. At surgery, over 200 tumor regions, 64 matched nontumor lung samples and 56 PBMC samples were TCR-sequenced for both alpha and beta chains. In the raw uncorrected reads, each unique combination of TCR and UMI appeared more than ten times on average. A strong correlation was found between TCR transcript counts in tumor regions and a T cell transcriptional module score from matched bulk RNA-seq. The study quantitatively compared TCR alpha and beta repertoires across multiple tumor regions, matched nontumor lung and blood in non-small cell lung cancer. The study linked features of the TCR repertoire to counts of nonsynonymous mutations, which were determined by whole-exome sequencing of tumor tissue. Broader findings and caveats from the paper: TCR-seq coverage of tumor T cells was estimated at only approximately 7% for alpha chains and more than 11% for beta chains. Confirming at a functional level the hypothesis that regional TCRs recognize regional mutations was considered to require additional single-cell paired TCR alpha and beta sequencing. Counts of ubiquitous and regional expanded TCRs correlated with counts of ubiquitous and regional nonsynonymous mutations, respectively. The tumor nonsynonymous mutation count correlated with the number of expanded alpha and beta TCRs within the tumor.

Read against the paper, the sample's time point label means: sample taken at primary tumor resection. Samples were obtained from approximately 76 patients with early-stage, untreated non-small cell lung cancer from the lung TRACERx cohort. Without any cell sorting, TCR sequencing was performed on whole RNA extracted either from tumor and nontumor lung tissue or from cryopreserved PBMC samples. Only patients with enough RNA available from two or more tumor regions were chosen for TCR sequencing. Tumor and adjacent nontumor lung specimens were reviewed by a lung pathologist before selection. Including cysteine and phenylalanine, the CDR3 has 11 amino acids. Only the CDR3 DNA stays, 33 bases, in frame from base 1. The CDR1 and CDR2 encoded by the germline V gene (reference sequence) are MNHNY and SVGAGI. Deletion took 0 bases off V and 7 bases off J, with a span of 3 bases between the germline ends.

As regards this clonotype: Its antigen specificity is not known. The record has no base qualities; no much larger clone is one base away.

Receptor libraries were prepared by 5' RACE. For sequencing, a NextSeq 500 was employed. In the TCR library protocol, a unique molecular identifier was attached to each TCR cDNA molecule so that PCR and sequencing errors could be corrected. In the original analysis: TCR identification, UMI-based error correction and CDR3 extraction were all carried out with Decombinator tools. Expanded TCRs were defined as those above a frequency of 2 per 1,000, corresponding to the top 1% of the tumor frequency distribution. Expanded tumor TCRs statistically deemed absent (corrected P<0.05) from at least one tumor region were classed as regional, and all other expanded tumor TCRs were classed as ubiquitous. Renyi diversity was calculated using the R vegan package after each repertoire was subsampled 100 times to 5,000 TCRs. To build CDR3 similarity networks, amino acid triplet string-kernel similarity was used, and CDR3s were connected when their pairwise similarity was above 0.82. TCRdb reprocessing: public reads trimmed at Q25 with fastp, clones called with MiXCR, in-frame beta chains kept. Identical CDR3 proteins give one entry, which carries the most common genes and DNA. TCRdb's processing, not the study's, gives the V and J calls here. In this sample the table shows fewer than 11,000 distinct CDR3 sequences, less than 15% of which occur a single time. Clones ranked in the top ten supply about 10% of the sample.

The sample in question was lung tumor tissue, obtained at surgery. The TCR was taken from a male donor with early-stage non-small cell lung cancer. The chain is made from TRBV6-6 and TRBJ1-2, with no reliable assignment of the D segment. The CDR3: CASSYSTGYTF. The DNA sequence is given as TGTGCCAGCAGTTACTCTACTGGCTACACCTTC.